This T cell receptor beta chain was found in a study of T cells in Graves' hyperthyroidism and ophthalmopathy. Amplification of TCR beta CDR3 regions was performed using RNA transcripts as template. RT-PCR in the first round (using the HTBI primer set) targeted the TCR CDR3. A single record per CDR3 protein comes from TCRdb applying MiXCR to the multiplex PCR reads. Of about 720,000 distinct CDR3 sequences in the sample, around a sixth were seen once. This clonotype occurred a few times. Germline CDR1 LNHDA, CDR2 SQIVND (reference sequence). The CDR3 extends over 12 amino acids. The ends were cut back, 10 bases at V and 8 bases at J, with 17 bases in the middle.

Sample: blood. The TCR was taken from a woman between 45 and 65 years old with Graves' hyperthyroidism that later progressed to Graves' ophthalmopathy. The V and J genes are TRBV19 and TRBJ1-2; D remains ambiguous. CDR3 region: CATRTESWGYTF. CDR3 sequence (DNA): TGTGCCACCCGAACTGAGAGCTGGGGCTACACCTTC.